Following are 9 T cell receptor beta chains from one sample sequenced in a study of shared clonotypes between healthy human individuals. Some clones are missing from TCRdb's copy, which holds only in-frame ones; the method was immunoSEQ multiplex PCR. The sample lists some 980,000 clones, approximately 80% occurring once. What was sequenced was memory CD4+ T cells sorted from blood. Subset of the sample: CD45RA-negative fraction. The receptors derive from a man aged 18-30 years in good health.

The chain employs TRBV5-4 and TRBJ1-6; 10 bases line up with TRBD1. This CDR3 has 15 residues. The germline gives CDR1 SGHNT, CDR2 YYREEE (reference sequence). The trim removed 3 bases at V and 8 bases at J, leaving 5 bases unmatched. The CDR3 loop is CASSSRQGADSPLHF. The CDR3 DNA reads TGTGCCAGCAGCTCGAGACAGGGGGCGGATTCACCCCTCCACTTT.

The V and J genes are TRBV18 and TRBJ1-1, with TRBD1 identical over 7 bases. V was pared by 3 bases and J by 0 bases, with 4 bases of the junction left unmatched. Germline V gene data show CDR1 as KGHSH and CDR2 as LQKENI. This CDR3 has 15 residues. The CDR3 sequence: CASSPDRVMNTEAFF. The CDR3 DNA sequence: TGTGCCAGCTCACCCGACAGGGTCATGAACACTGAAGCTTTCTTT. Combining the CDR3 with reference TRBV18 and TRBJ1-1 gives the whole variable domain NAGVMQNPRHLVRRRGQEARLRCSPMKGHSHVYWYRQLPEEGLKFMVYLQKENIIDESGMPKERFSAEFPKEGPSILRIQQVVRGDSAAYFCASSPDRVMNTEAFFGQGTRLTVV.

The chain recombines TRBV7-9 with TRBJ1-2; unclear D gene. Germline CDR1 reads SEHNR; CDR2 reads FQNEAQ (reference sequence). Trimming shortened V by 1 base and J by 7 bases, and 13 bases separated the two germline ends. The CDR3 is 14 residues long. The CDR3 bases are TGTGCCAGCAGCTTAGGTTCCGACGGCGGTGGCTACACCTTC. Its protein product is CASSLGSDGGGYTF. The full variable domain, with the rest looked up from reference TRBV7-9 and TRBJ1-2, is DTGVSQNPRHKITKRGQNVTFRCDPISEHNRLYWYRQTLGQGPEFLTYFQNEAQLEKSRLLSDRFSAERPKGSFSTLEIQRTEQGDSAMYLCASSLGSDGGGYTFGSGTRLTVV.

The V gene is TRBV6-6, the J gene TRBJ2-1; 11 bases align to TRBD1. CDR1 is MNHNY and CDR2 is SVGAGI in the germline V gene (reference sequence). Trimming removed 4 bases from V and 5 bases from J; junction bases left unmatched: 4. CDR3 size: 15 residues. CDR3 loop: CASSSGQGDNNEQFF. The CDR3 nucleotides are TGTGCCAGCAGTTCGGGACAGGGGGACAACAATGAGCAGTTCTTC.

The table lists this clone with a count of one. The rearrangement joins TRBV7-9 to TRBJ2-7; no clear D gene. The V and J ends lost 2 bases and 5 bases respectively, with 4 bases between them. Germline-derived CDR1 and CDR2 are SEHNR and FQNEAQ (reference sequence). The CDR3 extends over 11 amino acids. The CDR3 protein is CASSLSHEQYF. Written as DNA, the CDR3 is TGTGCCAGCAGCTTATCGCACGAGCAGTACTTC.

The gene calls are TRBV5-4 and TRBJ2-5; 10 bases agree with TRBD1. Per germline, CDR1 SGHNT and CDR2 YYREEE (reference sequence). The junction had 8 bases not matched to a gene; V was cut back by 5 bases and J by 4 bases. CDR3 size: 15 residues. CDR3 region: CASSAGQGTGETQYF. Here the CDR3 DNA reads TGTGCCAGCAGTGCGGGACAGGGGACGGGAGAGACCCAGTACTTC. Combining the CDR3 with reference TRBV5-4 and TRBJ2-5 gives the whole variable domain ETGVTQSPTHLIKTRGQQVTLRCSSQSGHNTVSWYQQALGQGPQFIFQYYREEENGRGNFPPRFSGLQFPNYSSELNVNALELDDSALYLCASSAGQGTGETQYFGPGTRLLVL.

Of note for this clone: A much bigger clone sits one base away, suggesting this may be a read error. The chain has TRBV6-1 and TRBJ1-2; 7 bases agree with TRBD1. V lost 4 bases to trimming and J lost 4 bases; unmatched junction nucleotides: 0. The germline gives CDR1 MNHNS, CDR2 SASEGT. The CDR3 runs 12 residues. The CDR3 loop reads CASSGDSYGYTF. DNA for the CDR3: TGTGCCAGCAGTGGGGACAGCTATGGCTACACCTTC.

The V gene is TRBV6-1, the J gene TRBJ1-3; unclear D gene. The germline gives CDR1 MNHNS, CDR2 SASEGT. CDR3 length: 15 amino acids. Deletions cut 6 bases from V and 3 bases from J, with 15 bases between. DNA of the CDR3: TGTGCCAGCAGGGCCGGACCCGGGAGTGGAAACACCATATATTTT. It specifies CASRAGPGSGNTIYF.

The chain recombines TRBV7-9 with TRBJ2-2, with TRBD2 as a possible D gene (5 bases). In germline, CDR1 is SEHNR, CDR2 FQNEAQ (reference sequence). Trimming pared 1 base from V and 4 bases from J, leaving 13 bases between. The CDR3 has 16 amino acids. The CDR3 protein is CASSLDVPAGTGELFF. In nucleotides, the CDR3 is TGTGCCAGCAGCTTAGATGTCCCCGCGGGCACCGGGGAGCTGTTTTTT. The full variable domain, completed using reference TRBV7-9 and TRBJ2-2, is DTGVSQNPRHKITKRGQNVTFRCDPISEHNRLYWYRQTLGQGPEFLTYFQNEAQLEKSRLLSDRFSAERPKGSFSTLEIQRTEQGDSAMYLCASSLDVPAGTGELFFGEGSRLTVL.